These T cell receptor beta chains were read from a single sample in a study of control samples from healthy donors and cancer patients. The table came from immunoSEQ multiplex PCR; TCRdb's copy has only in-frame clones and leaves some out. Of 60,000 to 70,000 clones in the sample, roughly 82% were seen once. The sequencing input was PBMCs. Every receptor here comes from a woman between 45 and 60 years old with lung cancer. The CDR3 runs from the conserved cysteine through the conserved F or W. Fields, in order: D gene, J gene, clone size, V gene, CDR3 DNA, CDR3 protein. A D gene is named only where the DNA matches it firmly. Where a row states a size, it is once, few, many or the class of an expanded clone; other rows omit it.

d_gene: TRBD1; j_gene: TRBJ2-7; abundance: NA; v_gene: TRBV28; CDR3nt: TGTGCCAGCAGGGAGACAGGGGGTAACCACTACGAGCAGTACTTC; CDR3aa: CASRETGGNHYEQYF
d_gene: NA; j_gene: TRBJ1-5; abundance: NA; v_gene: TRBV5-1; CDR3nt: TGCGCCAGCAGCTTGGCTTATGGGCAGCCCCAGCATTTT; CDR3aa: CASSLAYGQPQHF
d_gene: NA; j_gene: TRBJ2-7; abundance: once; v_gene: TRBV29-1; CDR3nt: TGCAGCGTTGAAGAGGGCGGAGCGCTGGAGCAGTACTTC; CDR3aa: CSVEEGGALEQYF
d_gene: TRBD1; j_gene: TRBJ1-2; abundance: NA; v_gene: TRBV5-1; CDR3nt: TGCGCCAGCAGCACCGGACAGGGTAACAATGGCTACACCTTC; CDR3aa: CASSTGQGNNGYTF
d_gene: TRBD1; j_gene: TRBJ1-1; abundance: few; v_gene: TRBV28; CDR3nt: TGTGCCAGCAGTTATTTGGGACAGTTGATTCGTTGGGACACTGAAGCTTTCTTT; CDR3aa: CASSYLGQLIRWDTEAFF
d_gene: TRBD1; j_gene: TRBJ2-2; abundance: once; v_gene: TRBV7-3; CDR3nt: TGTGCCAGCAGCCGCGACGCCCCGGGACAGGGGGCGATGAGGAACACCGGGGAGCTGTTTTTT; CDR3aa: CASSRDAPGQGAMRNTGELFF
d_gene: NA; j_gene: TRBJ1-1; abundance: NA; v_gene: TRBV7-3; CDR3nt: TGTGCCAGCAGTTTTACTGAGGGTGAAGCTTTCTTT; CDR3aa: CASSFTEGEAFF
d_gene: NA; j_gene: TRBJ1-5; abundance: NA; v_gene: TRBV11-2; CDR3nt: TGTGCCAGCAGCTTAGGGGGTTATCAGCCCCAGCATTTT; CDR3aa: CASSLGGYQPQHF
d_gene: TRBD1; j_gene: TRBJ1-2; abundance: few; v_gene: TRBV28; CDR3nt: TGTGCCAGCAGTTTAAGAGGGGGCCGTAACTATGGCTACACCTTC; CDR3aa: CASSLRGGRNYGYTF
d_gene: NA; j_gene: TRBJ1-1; abundance: NA; v_gene: TRBV7-2; CDR3nt: TGTGCCAGCAGCTTAGGAGTTACCAACACTGAAGCTTTCTTT; CDR3aa: CASSLGVTNTEAFF
d_gene: NA; j_gene: TRBJ2-1; abundance: NA; v_gene: TRBV11-1; CDR3nt: TGTGCCAGCAGCTCCCGGGGGAGGAATGAGCAGTTCTTC; CDR3aa: CASSSRGRNEQFF
d_gene: NA; j_gene: TRBJ1-4; abundance: once; v_gene: TRBV7-3; CDR3nt: TGTGCCAGCGGTTTGTCTGACTTCGAAAAACTGTTTTTT; CDR3aa: CASGLSDFEKLFF
d_gene: NA; j_gene: TRBJ2-2; abundance: NA; v_gene: TRBV19; CDR3nt: TGTGCCAGTAGTATAGTTGATTCCGCCGGGGAGCTGTTTTTT; CDR3aa: CASSIVDSAGELFF
d_gene: NA; j_gene: TRBJ1-1; abundance: few; v_gene: TRBV29-1; CDR3nt: TGCAGCGTCCGCGGGAACACTGAAGCTTTCTTT; CDR3aa: CSVRGNTEAFF
d_gene: NA; j_gene: TRBJ1-1; abundance: NA; v_gene: TRBV19; CDR3nt: TGTGCCAGTAGTATAAACAGGAACACTGAAGCTTTCTTT; CDR3aa: CASSINRNTEAFF
d_gene: NA; j_gene: TRBJ1-1; abundance: few; v_gene: TRBV10-3; CDR3nt: TGTGCCATCAGTGAGTCGCGTTGGGTGAACACTGAAGCTTTCTTT; CDR3aa: CAISESRWVNTEAFF
d_gene: NA; j_gene: TRBJ1-1; abundance: NA; v_gene: TRBV29-1; CDR3nt: TGCAGCGTAGCCGCAGTCCGGGCCACTGAAGCTTTCTTT; CDR3aa: CSVAAVRATEAFF
d_gene: NA; j_gene: TRBJ2-7; abundance: NA; v_gene: TRBV19; CDR3nt: TGTGCCAGTAGTCCCGGGTCGAACCCCTACGAGCAGTACTTC; CDR3aa: CASSPGSNPYEQYF
d_gene: TRBD1; j_gene: TRBJ2-2; abundance: NA; v_gene: TRBV27; CDR3nt: TGTGCCAGCAGTTTATCCCCCATCGACAGGGCGAACACCGGGGAGCTGTTTTTT; CDR3aa: CASSLSPIDRANTGELFF
d_gene: TRBD1; j_gene: TRBJ1-1; abundance: NA; v_gene: TRBV6-1; CDR3nt: TGTGCCAGCAGTGACCGTGGAGGGGGCCTTACTGAAGCTTTCTTT; CDR3aa: CASSDRGGGLTEAFF
d_gene: TRBD1; j_gene: TRBJ1-2; abundance: few; v_gene: TRBV29-1; CDR3nt: TGCAGCGGTAGACAGGGGTACGGCTACACCTTC; CDR3aa: CSGRQGYGYTF
d_gene: NA; j_gene: TRBJ1-1; abundance: NA; v_gene: TRBV7-2; CDR3nt: TGTGCCAGCAGCTTATACAGCAGGCTTGAAGCTTTCTTT; CDR3aa: CASSLYSRLEAFF
d_gene: NA; j_gene: TRBJ1-2; abundance: NA; v_gene: TRBV18; CDR3nt: TGTGCCAGCTCACCCGACAGGCTCTATGGCTACACCTTC; CDR3aa: CASSPDRLYGYTF
d_gene: TRBD2; j_gene: TRBJ2-3; abundance: NA; v_gene: TRBV6-2/TRBV6-3; CDR3nt: TGTGCCAGCAGTTTTAAGCCCGCGGGGGGCTACATCACAGATACGCAGTATTTT; CDR3aa: CASSFKPAGGYITDTQYF
d_gene: NA; j_gene: TRBJ1-2; abundance: NA; v_gene: TRBV4-1; CDR3nt: TGCGCCAGCAGCCAAGATTGGCAGGGGTCACTCTATGGCTACACCTTC; CDR3aa: CASSQDWQGSLYGYTF
d_gene: NA; j_gene: TRBJ1-2; abundance: NA; v_gene: TRBV9; CDR3nt: TGTGCCAGCAGCGTAGATGGCAACTCCTATGGCTACACCTTC; CDR3aa: CASSVDGNSYGYTF
d_gene: NA; j_gene: TRBJ1-2; abundance: NA; v_gene: TRBV7-9; CDR3nt: TGTGCCAGCAGCCCGACGGGAGATAACTATGGCTACACCTTC; CDR3aa: CASSPTGDNYGYTF
d_gene: NA; j_gene: TRBJ1-2; abundance: NA; v_gene: TRBV4-1; CDR3nt: TGCGCCAGCAGCCAAGATCGGGGCAGGGCCTACACCTTC; CDR3aa: CASSQDRGRAYTF
d_gene: NA; j_gene: TRBJ1-6; abundance: once; v_gene: TRBV4-3; CDR3nt: TGCGCCAGCAGCCAGGACAGTTGGGAGAATTCACCCCTCCACTTT; CDR3aa: CASSQDSWENSPLHF
d_gene: NA; j_gene: TRBJ1-2; abundance: NA; v_gene: TRBV6-2/TRBV6-3; CDR3nt: TGTGCCAGCAGTTATGTAAGGAGCTTTTCGTATGGCTACACCTTC; CDR3aa: CASSYVRSFSYGYTF
d_gene: TRBD1; j_gene: TRBJ1-1; abundance: NA; v_gene: TRBV3-1/TRBV3-2; CDR3nt: TGTGCCAGCAGCCCAGACAGGGTTATCACTGAAGCTTTCTTT; CDR3aa: CASSPDRVITEAFF
d_gene: TRBD1; j_gene: TRBJ1-2; abundance: NA; v_gene: TRBV5-1; CDR3nt: TGCGCCAGCAGCTTGTCACGGACAGGGGGCGATGGCTACACCTTC; CDR3aa: CASSLSRTGGDGYTF
d_gene: NA; j_gene: TRBJ2-5; abundance: NA; v_gene: TRBV5-4; CDR3nt: TGTGCCAGCAGCTATCGCCCAGGGCAAGAGACCCAGTACTTC; CDR3aa: CASSYRPGQETQYF
d_gene: NA; j_gene: TRBJ2-1; abundance: NA; v_gene: TRBV12-3/TRBV12-4; CDR3nt: TGTGCCAGCAGTTTGGGGGCCTACAATGAGCAGTTCTTC; CDR3aa: CASSLGAYNEQFF
d_gene: NA; j_gene: TRBJ2-6; abundance: NA; v_gene: TRBV30; CDR3nt: TGTGCCTGGAGGAGTTCTGGGGCCAACGTCCTGACTTTC; CDR3aa: CAWRSSGANVLTF
d_gene: TRBD1; j_gene: TRBJ1-4; abundance: NA; v_gene: TRBV5-1; CDR3nt: TGCGCCAGCAGCTTGGGACAGGGGACTAATGAAAAACTGTTTTTT; CDR3aa: CASSLGQGTNEKLFF
d_gene: TRBD1; j_gene: TRBJ1-2; abundance: NA; v_gene: TRBV9; CDR3nt: TGTGCCAGCAGCTTATGGGACAGGGGCGAGGGCTACACCTTC; CDR3aa: CASSLWDRGEGYTF
d_gene: NA; j_gene: TRBJ1-1; abundance: NA; v_gene: TRBV7-2; CDR3nt: TGTGCCAGCAGCTTATTCCTAATGAACACTGAAGCTTTCTTT; CDR3aa: CASSLFLMNTEAFF
d_gene: NA; j_gene: TRBJ1-6; abundance: NA; v_gene: TRBV4-2; CDR3nt: TGTGCCAGCAGCCAGCCACCGGGGTCCTATAATTCACCCCTCCACTTT; CDR3aa: CASSQPPGSYNSPLHF
d_gene: NA; j_gene: TRBJ1-1; abundance: NA; v_gene: TRBV30; CDR3nt: TGTGCCTGGAGTGTACCCGGGACGGTTAAAGCTTTCTTT; CDR3aa: CAWSVPGTVKAFF
d_gene: TRBD1; j_gene: TRBJ1-2; abundance: NA; v_gene: TRBV4-1; CDR3nt: TGCGCCAGCAGCCGGGACAGGATCTATGGCTACACCTTC; CDR3aa: CASSRDRIYGYTF
d_gene: NA; j_gene: TRBJ1-6; abundance: NA; v_gene: TRBV27; CDR3nt: TGTGCCAGCAGGGGAGGACTCTATAATTCACCCCTCCACTTT; CDR3aa: CASRGGLYNSPLHF
d_gene: TRBD2; j_gene: TRBJ2-7; abundance: once; v_gene: TRBV5-1; CDR3nt: TGCGCCAGCAGCTTTACTAGCGGGGGGAGAGAGCAGTACTTC; CDR3aa: CASSFTSGGREQYF
d_gene: NA; j_gene: TRBJ1-2; abundance: NA; v_gene: TRBV4-1; CDR3nt: TGCGCCAGCAGCCAAGATGGGAGACACTACACCTTC; CDR3aa: CASSQDGRHYTF
d_gene: NA; j_gene: TRBJ1-5; abundance: NA; v_gene: TRBV9; CDR3nt: TGTGCCAGCAGCGTAGCGGGGGCAGGGCAGCCCCAGCATTTT; CDR3aa: CASSVAGAGQPQHF
d_gene: NA; j_gene: TRBJ2-7; abundance: NA; v_gene: TRBV7-2; CDR3nt: TGTGCCAGCAGCCCGGACGCTGCGACAGCCTACGAGCAGTACTTC; CDR3aa: CASSPDAATAYEQYF
d_gene: TRBD1; j_gene: TRBJ1-3; abundance: NA; v_gene: TRBV4-1; CDR3nt: TGCGCCAGCAGCTTTACAGGGGAGGCTGGAAACACCATATATTTT; CDR3aa: CASSFTGEAGNTIYF
d_gene: NA; j_gene: TRBJ2-7; abundance: NA; v_gene: TRBV15; CDR3nt: TGTGCCACCAGCAGAGTAGATGGGCTACGCGAGCAGTACTTC; CDR3aa: CATSRVDGLREQYF
d_gene: TRBD1; j_gene: TRBJ1-1; abundance: NA; v_gene: TRBV7-2; CDR3nt: TGTGCCAGCAGCTTAGTAGGGGACAGGTCTGAAGCTTTCTTT; CDR3aa: CASSLVGDRSEAFF
d_gene: NA; j_gene: TRBJ2-7; abundance: once; v_gene: TRBV27; CDR3nt: TGTGCCAGCAGTTTATCGAATTGGCAGGGGAAAGCCTACGAGCAGTACTTC; CDR3aa: CASSLSNWQGKAYEQYF
d_gene: NA; j_gene: TRBJ2-7; abundance: NA; v_gene: TRBV7-8; CDR3nt: TGTGCCAGCAGCTCCAGGGGGGGGAACTACGAGCAGTACTTC; CDR3aa: CASSSRGGNYEQYF
d_gene: TRBD2; j_gene: TRBJ2-5; abundance: NA; v_gene: TRBV7-3; CDR3nt: TGTGCCAGCAGCCCGGGACTAGCAGAGACCCAGTACTTC; CDR3aa: CASSPGLAETQYF
d_gene: NA; j_gene: TRBJ1-1; abundance: NA; v_gene: TRBV6-4; CDR3nt: TGTGCAACCAGGGGGAACACTGAAGCTTTCTTT; CDR3aa: CATRGNTEAFF